This entry features one T cell receptor (beta chain) sequence. This table comes from immunoSEQ multiplex PCR, and its TCRdb copy is limited to in-frame clones, with some not included. The sample has about 130,000 clones; approximately 82% are singletons. The data are from a study of blood T cell repertoires in COVID-19. On the study more broadly: Spain, Italy and the United States supplied samples that represented acute and convalescent COVID-19.

The CDR3 consists of 12 residues. Germline V gives CDR1 MNHEY, CDR2 SVGEGT. Trimming took off 5 bases at V and 8 bases at J, with 12 bases between the two ends. The V call is TRBV6-2 or TRBV6-3, the J call TRBJ1-1; perhaps TRBD1 as D (5 bases). The TCR originated in a man aged 55 to 69 who had recovered from COVID-19. The sequenced material came from peripheral blood. Written as DNA, the CDR3 is TGTGCCAGCAGTCGACCGGCAGGGGAAGCTTTCTTT. Translation: CASSRPAGEAFF.